This T cell receptor beta chain was sequenced during a study of glioma-infiltrating T cells after dendritic cell vaccination. Overall study context: Patients had newly diagnosed or recurrent glioblastoma and received dendritic cell vaccines. Treatment, given 2003 to 2012, was autologous tumor lysate-pulsed dendritic cell vaccination.

CDR3 length equals 14 residues. The V gene's germline CDR1 is MDHEN and CDR2 SYDVKM. V gave up 5 bases and J gave up 4 bases; unmatched junction bases: 4. This table comes from immunoSEQ multiplex PCR, and its TCRdb copy is limited to in-frame clones, with some not included. This repertoire shows approximately 99,000 clones, about 85% found once; its top ten account for roughly 5.3%. Indicated time point: after dendritic cell vaccination, including at tumor progression/relapse. Fresh-frozen tumor tissue and more than two years of survival data were available for all. No glioblastoma patient carried an isocitrate dehydrogenase mutation.

The sequence came from a human donor with glioblastoma. The chain carries TRBV28 and TRBJ2-7, with 11 positions matching TRBD2. The sequencing here drew on blood, taken after dendritic cell vaccination. The CDR3 DNA follows: TGTGCCAGCAGTGGACTAGCGGGCGCATACGAGCAGTACTTC. Its protein product is CASSGLAGAYEQYF.